The rows below give T cell receptor beta chains drawn from one sample of a study of Ad26.COV2.S vaccination and SARS-CoV-2 variants. Produced via immunoSEQ multiplex PCR; TCRdb's table is partial and in-frame only. The table has 300,000 to 500,000 clones, less than 90% seen once; the top ten hold more than 3%. The material sequenced was peripheral blood, taken in a trial of Ad26.COV2.S vaccine versus placebo. Every receptor here comes from a person aged 18-65 years who received the Ad26.COV2.S COVID-19 vaccine or a placebo. Both conserved end residues are part of each CDR3. Each record gives: V gene, J gene, D gene, clone size, CDR3 DNA, CDR3 protein. A D gene is named only where the DNA matches it firmly. Clone size, where shown, is once, few, many, or a class for clones that have expanded.

V: TRBV19; J: TRBJ1-2; D: -; size: -; DNA: TGTGCCAGTATTAATACGGGAGGGAAATATGGCTACACCTTC; CDR3: CASINTGGKYGYTF
V: TRBV2; J: TRBJ2-5; D: TRBD2; size: -; DNA: TGTGCCAGCAGTATCCTAGCGGGGGCGCAAGAGACCCAGTACTTC; CDR3: CASSILAGAQETQYF
V: TRBV19; J: TRBJ1-1; D: -; size: -; DNA: TGTGCCAGTAGCGCGACTGTCGCTGAAGCTTTCTTT; CDR3: CASSATVAEAFF
V: TRBV18; J: TRBJ2-5; D: -; size: few; DNA: TGTGCCAGCTCACCACCGACGAACCCCACGATCGAAGAGACCCAGTACTTC; CDR3: CASSPPTNPTIEETQYF
V: TRBV4-1; J: TRBJ1-1; D: -; size: -; DNA: TGCGCCAGCAGCCAAGACCCTGACAGGTCCGTAGCTTTCTTT; CDR3: CASSQDPDRSVAFF
V: TRBV18; J: TRBJ2-2; D: -; size: -; DNA: TGTGCCAGCTCCCCCGCGATGAACACCGGGGAGCTGTTTTTT; CDR3: CASSPAMNTGELFF
V: TRBV11-2; J: TRBJ2-3; D: TRBD1; size: -; DNA: TGTGCCAGCAGCTTAGATTACGTGGACAGGTCCACAGATACGCAGTATTTT; CDR3: CASSLDYVDRSTDTQYF
V: TRBV19; J: TRBJ2-5; D: -; size: -; DNA: TGTGCCAGTAGTATCATAGGGGAGACCCAGTACTTC; CDR3: CASSIIGETQYF
V: TRBV6-5; J: TRBJ1-3; D: -; size: -; DNA: TGTGCCAGCAGTCGACAAATTGAGTCCGGAAACACCATATATTTT; CDR3: CASSRQIESGNTIYF
V: TRBV6-1; J: TRBJ1-5; D: -; size: -; DNA: TGTGCCAGCAGTGAAGCATCCGCACTTAGCAATCAGCCCCAGCATTTT; CDR3: CASSEASALSNQPQHF
V: TRBV27; J: TRBJ2-5; D: -; size: -; DNA: -; CDR3: CASSARPPGWRPSTSGVETQYF
V: TRBV7-9; J: TRBJ1-5; D: TRBD1; size: -; DNA: TGTGCCAGCAGCGACAGGGGTCAGCCCCAGCATTTT; CDR3: CASSDRGQPQHF
V: TRBV11-2; J: TRBJ2-5; D: TRBD2; size: -; DNA: TGTGCCAGCAGCTTATATGTGGGAGGGACGTACCAAGAGACCCAGTACTTC; CDR3: CASSLYVGGTYQETQYF
V: TRBV5-6; J: TRBJ1-2; D: -; size: -; DNA: TGTGCCAGCAGCTTGGAGAGTCGTAACTATGGCTACACCTTC; CDR3: CASSLESRNYGYTF
V: TRBV19; J: TRBJ1-5; D: -; size: once; DNA: TGTGCCAGTCGAAGGACGTCTGATGGGAATCAGCCCCAGCATTTT; CDR3: CASRRTSDGNQPQHF
V: TRBV3-1/TRBV3-2; J: TRBJ2-3; D: -; size: once; DNA: TGTGCCAGCAGCCAAGGAGTGGTGAACACAGATACGCAGTATTTT; CDR3: CASSQGVVNTDTQYF
V: TRBV7-9; J: TRBJ2-1; D: -; size: -; DNA: TGTGCCAGCAGCCACGGAGGAAATGAGCAGTTCTTC; CDR3: CASSHGGNEQFF